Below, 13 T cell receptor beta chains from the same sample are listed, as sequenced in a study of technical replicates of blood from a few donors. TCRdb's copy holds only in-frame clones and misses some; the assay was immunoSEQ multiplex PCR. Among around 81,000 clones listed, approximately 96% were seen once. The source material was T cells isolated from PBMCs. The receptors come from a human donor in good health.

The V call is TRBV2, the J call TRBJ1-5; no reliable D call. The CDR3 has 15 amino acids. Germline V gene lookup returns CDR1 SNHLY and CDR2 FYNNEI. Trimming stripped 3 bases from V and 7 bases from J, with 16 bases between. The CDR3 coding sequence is TGTGCCAGCAGTGAGCTGGGTCGAAGCGGGCAGCCCCAGCATTTT. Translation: CASSELGRSGQPQHF.

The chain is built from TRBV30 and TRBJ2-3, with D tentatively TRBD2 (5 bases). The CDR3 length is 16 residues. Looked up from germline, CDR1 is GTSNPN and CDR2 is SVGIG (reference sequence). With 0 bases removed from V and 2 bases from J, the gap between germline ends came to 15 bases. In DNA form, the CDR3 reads TGTGCCTGGAGTGTACGGGGTTACGGGCCCACAGATACGCAGTATTTT. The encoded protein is CAWSVRGYGPTDTQYF.

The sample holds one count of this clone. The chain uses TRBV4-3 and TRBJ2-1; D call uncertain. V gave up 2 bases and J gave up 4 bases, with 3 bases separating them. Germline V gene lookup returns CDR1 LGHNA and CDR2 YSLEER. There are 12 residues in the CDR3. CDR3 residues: CASSQPYNEQFF. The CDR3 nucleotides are TGCGCCAGCAGCCAACCTTACAATGAGCAGTTCTTC.

This chain's CDR3 is CASSRTGGIYGYTF. CDR3 bases: TGTGCCAGCAGCAGGACAGGGGGCATCTATGGCTACACCTTC. The chain employs TRBV6-5 and TRBJ1-2; TRBD1 matches 11 bases. With 6 bases clipped from V and 4 bases from J, the junction kept 4 bases outside the gene matches. The CDR3 is made up of 14 amino acids. Germline CDR1 and CDR2: MNHEY and SVGAGI.

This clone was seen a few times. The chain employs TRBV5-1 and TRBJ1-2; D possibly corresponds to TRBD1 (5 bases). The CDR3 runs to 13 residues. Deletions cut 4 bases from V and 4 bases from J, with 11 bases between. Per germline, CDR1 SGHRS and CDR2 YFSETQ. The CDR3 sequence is CASSPDSAYGYTF. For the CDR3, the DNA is TGCGCCAGCAGCCCCGACAGTGCCTATGGCTACACCTTC.

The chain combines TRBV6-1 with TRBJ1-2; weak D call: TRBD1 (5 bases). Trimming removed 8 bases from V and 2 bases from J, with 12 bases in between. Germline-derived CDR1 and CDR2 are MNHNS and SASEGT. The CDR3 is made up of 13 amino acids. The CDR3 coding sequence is TGTGCCAGCGGATTGGCAGGGAACTATGGCTACACCTTC. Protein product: CASGLAGNYGYTF.

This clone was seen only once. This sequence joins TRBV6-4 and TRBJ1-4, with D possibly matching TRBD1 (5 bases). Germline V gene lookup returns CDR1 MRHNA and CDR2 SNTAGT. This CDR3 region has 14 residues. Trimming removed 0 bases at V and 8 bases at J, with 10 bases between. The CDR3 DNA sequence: TGTGCCAGCAGTGACTCAGCAGGGAACGAAAAACTGTTTTTT. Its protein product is CASSDSAGNEKLFF.

CDR3 in DNA: TGTGCCAGCAGTTACTCTCGTGGGCCTAACTATGGCTACACCTTC. This codes for CASSYSRGPNYGYTF. The V call is TRBV6-5, the J call TRBJ1-2; D call uncertain. Trimming took off 0 bases at V and 0 bases at J, with 8 bases between the two ends. CDR3 length equals 15 residues. Germline CDR1 reads MNHEY; CDR2 reads SVGAGI.

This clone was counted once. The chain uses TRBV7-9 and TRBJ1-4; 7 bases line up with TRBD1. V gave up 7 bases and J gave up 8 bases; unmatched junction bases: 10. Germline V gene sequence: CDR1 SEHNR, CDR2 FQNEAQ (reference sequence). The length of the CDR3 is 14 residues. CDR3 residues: CASNHQGEREKLFF. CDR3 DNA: TGTGCCAGCAACCATCAGGGGGAACGGGAAAAACTGTTTTTT.

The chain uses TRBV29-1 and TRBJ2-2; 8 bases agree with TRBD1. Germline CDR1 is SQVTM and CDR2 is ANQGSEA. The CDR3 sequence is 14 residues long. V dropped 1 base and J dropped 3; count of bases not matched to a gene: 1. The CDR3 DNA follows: TGCAGCGTTGAAGCAGGGGGCTACACCGGGGAGCTGTTTTTT. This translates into CSVEAGGYTGELFF.

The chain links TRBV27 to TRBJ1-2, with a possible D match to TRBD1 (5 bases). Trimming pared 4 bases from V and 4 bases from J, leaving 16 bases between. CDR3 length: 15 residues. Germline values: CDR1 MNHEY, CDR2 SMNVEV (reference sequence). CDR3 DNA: TGTGCCAGCAGTTGGGGCCCAGGAGCCCCCTATGGCTACACCTTC. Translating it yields CASSWGPGAPYGYTF.

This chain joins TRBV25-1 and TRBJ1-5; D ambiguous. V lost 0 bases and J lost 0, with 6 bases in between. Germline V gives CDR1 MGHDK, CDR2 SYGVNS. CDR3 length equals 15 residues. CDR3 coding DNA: TGTGCCAGCAGTGAATATAGATATAGCAATCAGCCCCAGCATTTT. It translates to CASSEYRYSNQPQHF.

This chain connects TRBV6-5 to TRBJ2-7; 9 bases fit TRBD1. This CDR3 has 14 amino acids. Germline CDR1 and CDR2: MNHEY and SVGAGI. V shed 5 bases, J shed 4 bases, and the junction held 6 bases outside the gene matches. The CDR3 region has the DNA TGTGCCAGCAGTATCCGGGACAGGGATTACGAGCAGTACTTC. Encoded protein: CASSIRDRDYEQYF.